A selection of T cell receptor beta chains follows, all from one sample in a study of blood T cell repertoires in COVID-19. Sequencing was performed with immunoSEQ multiplex PCR; in TCRdb, only in-frame clones are kept and a portion is missing. The sample has around 320,000 clones, about 90% seen once. Sequenced: PBMCs or T cells enriched from blood (not recorded which). These receptors were taken from a woman aged 45 to 65 who had been exposed to COVID-19. Both conserved end residues are part of each CDR3. Each record gives: V gene, J gene, CDR3 protein.

>TRBV30|TRBJ1-5
CAWMRVNQPQHF
>TRBV12-3/TRBV12-4|TRBJ2-7
CASSSIYEQYF
>TRBV29-1|TRBJ1-2
CSVGSGSLNYGYTF
>TRBV19|TRBJ1-4
CASDPGQGREKLFF
>TRBV30|TRBJ1-1
CAWGTAAEAFF
>TRBV10-3|TRBJ1-5
CAISDSGGSNQPQHF
>TRBV7-9|TRBJ1-2
CASSSRGQDGYTF
>TRBV4-1|TRBJ2-5
CASSQERLLKETQYF
>TRBV28|TRBJ2-5
CASSFKGAFQETQYF
>TRBV2|TRBJ1-6
CASSEALRAGGNSPLHF
>TRBV29-1|TRBJ2-5
CSVVAGHQTQYF
>TRBV2|TRBJ2-3
CASRVGGSDTQYF
>TRBV9|TRBJ2-7
CASSASGTGSYEQYF
>TRBV5-1|TRBJ1-2
CASSPWDKSNYGYTF
>TRBV27|TRBJ1-5
CASSPGTGNQPQHF
>TRBV5-6|TRBJ2-1
CASSLARTGVYNEQFF
>TRBV19|TRBJ1-2
CASSIDLRGSRDYGYTF
>TRBV30|TRBJ1-2
CAWSYNGYTF
>TRBV5-4|TRBJ2-2
CASSPRNTGELFF
>TRBV3-1/TRBV3-2|TRBJ1-2
CASRGTAHYGYTF
>TRBV7-9|TRBJ1-1
CASSLLGHLNTEAFF
>TRBV19|TRBJ1-2
CASSMSRGNYGYTF
>TRBV24-1|TRBJ1-2
CATSDPLRGVVGYTF
>TRBV5-1|TRBJ2-7
CASSPEGQGGYEQYF
>TRBV4-1|TRBJ2-7
CASSQVAGQGPYEQYF
>TRBV7-9|TRBJ2-1
CASSLAALGTGNNEQFF
>TRBV7-2|TRBJ2-1
CASRSFASSYNEQFF
>TRBV12-5|TRBJ2-3
CASGLVLGTGTSTQYF
>TRBV11-2|TRBJ2-7
CASSLDHRQGAFYEQYF
>TRBV30|TRBJ1-2
CAGTEQGYGYTF
>TRBV14|TRBJ2-7
CASSQDEAVPWEQYF
>TRBV9|TRBJ2-7
CASNPSGGYEQYF
>TRBV28|TRBJ1-5
CASSPPSTGGYQPQHF
>TRBV5-5|TRBJ2-7
CASSLSGETPTYEQYF
>TRBV4-1|TRBJ2-1
CASSQDVQGRAYNEQFF
>TRBV28|TRBJ1-2
CASTPWDRNYGYTF
>TRBV18|TRBJ2-6
CASSPQQGAGANVLTF
>TRBV28|TRBJ1-2
CASGDRENYGYTF
>TRBV5-4|TRBJ1-2
CASSSRDRTVSNYGYTF
>TRBV3-1/TRBV3-2|TRBJ1-1
CASSPGTGWEAFF
>TRBV10-3|TRBJ1-5
CAISGGGNQPQHF
>TRBV15|TRBJ2-7
CATSRGPRQAGYEQYF
>TRBV12-3/TRBV12-4|TRBJ1-1
CASNRRGTEAFF
>TRBV5-1|TRBJ1-1
CASSLDRTEAFF
>TRBV25-1|TRBJ1-1
CASSEYHGGSENTEAFF
>TRBV6-6|TRBJ2-2
CASSPRDRVRTDTGELFF